The following is a TCR beta chain sequence with its context. Its antigen is still unknown. These data belong to a study of cytomegalovirus exposure and HLA in healthy donors. General study findings and limits: It was reportedly the case that the classifier diagnosed cytomegalovirus status with high specificity and sensitivity. Earlier analysis found most TCR beta V segments productive about 87% or about 30% of the time.

CDR3 length: 15 amino acids. Germline lookup yields CDR1 PRHDT and CDR2 FYEKMQ (reference sequence). The V end was cut by 2 bases, the J end by 1 base, with 10 bases between. The primer mix had 60 Vbeta and 13 Jbeta primers. Repertoires were generated with immunoSEQ multiplex PCR, while TCRdb's copy carries only in-frame clones and drops some. The sample has some 160,000 clones, around four fifths seen once. The sample consisted of PBMCs. The rearrangement joins TRBV13 to TRBJ2-3; D not certain. The clonotype comes from a boy aged 2 to 10 in good health and CMV-seronegative. CDR3 sequence: CASSLYSSGTDTQYF. The CDR3 coding sequence is TGTGCCAGCAGCTTATATTCCTCCGGCACAGATACGCAGTATTTT. Full variable domain (outside the CDR3, taken from reference TRBV13 and TRBJ2-3): AAGVIQSPRHLIKEKRETATLKCYPIPRHDTVYWYQQGPGQDPQFLISFYEKMQSDKGSIPDRFSAQQFSDYHSELNMSSLELGDSALYFCASSLYSSGTDTQYFGPGTRLTVL.